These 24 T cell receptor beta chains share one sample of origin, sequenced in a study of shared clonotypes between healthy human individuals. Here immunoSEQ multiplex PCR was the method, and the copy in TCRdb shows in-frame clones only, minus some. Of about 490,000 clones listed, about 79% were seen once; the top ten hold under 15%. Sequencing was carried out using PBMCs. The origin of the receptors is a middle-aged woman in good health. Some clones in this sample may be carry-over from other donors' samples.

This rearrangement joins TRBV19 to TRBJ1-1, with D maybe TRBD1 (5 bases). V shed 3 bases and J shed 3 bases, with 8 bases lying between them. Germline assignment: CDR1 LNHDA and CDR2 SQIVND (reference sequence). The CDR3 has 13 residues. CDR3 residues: CASSILGDTEAFF. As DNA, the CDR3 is TGTGCCAGTAGTATCTTGGGGGACACTGAAGCTTTCTTT.

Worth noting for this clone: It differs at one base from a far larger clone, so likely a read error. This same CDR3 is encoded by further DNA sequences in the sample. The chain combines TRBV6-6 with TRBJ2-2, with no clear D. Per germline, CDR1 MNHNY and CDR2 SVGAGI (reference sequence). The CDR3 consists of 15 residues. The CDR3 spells CASTTAQTNTGELFF. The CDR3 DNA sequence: TGTGCCAGCACCACCGCACAGACCAACACTGGGGAGCTGTTTTTT.

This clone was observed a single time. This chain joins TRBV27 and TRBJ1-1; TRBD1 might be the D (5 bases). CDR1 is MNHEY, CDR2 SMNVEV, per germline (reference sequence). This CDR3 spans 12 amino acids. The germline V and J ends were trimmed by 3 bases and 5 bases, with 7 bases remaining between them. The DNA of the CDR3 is TGTGCCAGCAGTTTTCGGGGGACTGAAGCTTTCTTT. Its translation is CASSFRGTEAFF.

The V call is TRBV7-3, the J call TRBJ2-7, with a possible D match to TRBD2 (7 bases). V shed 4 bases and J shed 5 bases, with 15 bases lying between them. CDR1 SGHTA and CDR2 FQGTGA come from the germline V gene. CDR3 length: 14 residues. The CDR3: CASSSLAGANEQYF. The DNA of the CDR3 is TGTGCCAGCAGCTCACTGGCGGGGGCCAACGAGCAGTACTTC. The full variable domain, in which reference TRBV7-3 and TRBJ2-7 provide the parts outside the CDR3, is GAGVSQTPSNKVTEKGKYVELRCDPISGHTALYWYRQSLGQGPEFLIYFQGTGAADDSGLPNDRFFAVRPEGSVSTLKIQRTERGDSAVYLCASSSLAGANEQYFGPGTRLTVT.

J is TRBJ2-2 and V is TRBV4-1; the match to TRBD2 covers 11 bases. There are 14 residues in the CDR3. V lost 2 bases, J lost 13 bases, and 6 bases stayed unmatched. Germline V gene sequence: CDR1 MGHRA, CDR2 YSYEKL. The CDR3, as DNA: TGCGCCAGCAGCCAATTTAGACTAGCGGGATCGCTGTTTTTT. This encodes CASSQFRLAGSLFF.

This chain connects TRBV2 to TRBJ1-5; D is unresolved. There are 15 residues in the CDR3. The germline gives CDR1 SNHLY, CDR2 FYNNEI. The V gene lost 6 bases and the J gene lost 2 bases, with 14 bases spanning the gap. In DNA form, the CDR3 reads TGTGCCAGCAGGTCGGCAGGCTACGGCAATCAGCCCCAGCATTTT. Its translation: CASRSAGYGNQPQHF.

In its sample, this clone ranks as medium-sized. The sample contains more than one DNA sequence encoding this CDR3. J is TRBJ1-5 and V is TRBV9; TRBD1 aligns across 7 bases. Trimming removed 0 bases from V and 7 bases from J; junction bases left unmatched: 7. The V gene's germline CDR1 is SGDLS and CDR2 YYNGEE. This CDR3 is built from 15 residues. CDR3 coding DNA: TGTGCCAGCAGCGTAGAGGGGGCGCGGGGACAGCCCCAGCATTTT. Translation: CASSVEGARGQPQHF.

CDR3 bases: TGTGCCCGAAGGACAGTCTCTGGAAACACCATATATTTT. This gives the protein CARRTVSGNTIYF. The chain has TRBV30 and TRBJ1-3, with D tentatively TRBD1 (6 bases). In germline, CDR1 is GTSNPN, CDR2 SVGIG (reference sequence). This CDR3 is 13 amino acids long. V was trimmed by 8 bases and J by 0 bases, leaving 11 bases between them.

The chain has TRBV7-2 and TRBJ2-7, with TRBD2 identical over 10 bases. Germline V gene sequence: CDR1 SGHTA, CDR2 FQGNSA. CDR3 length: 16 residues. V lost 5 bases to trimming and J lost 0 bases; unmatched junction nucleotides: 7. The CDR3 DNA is TGTGCCAGCAGCCTCAGGGGACTAGCGAGCTCCTACGAGCAGTACTTC. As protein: CASSLRGLASSYEQYF. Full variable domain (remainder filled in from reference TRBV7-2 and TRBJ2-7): GAGVSQSPSNKVTEKGKDVELRCDPISGHTALYWYRQSLGQGLEFLIYFQGNSAPDKSGLPSDRFSAERTGGSVSTLTIQRTQQEDSAVYLCASSLRGLASSYEQYFGPGTRLTVT.

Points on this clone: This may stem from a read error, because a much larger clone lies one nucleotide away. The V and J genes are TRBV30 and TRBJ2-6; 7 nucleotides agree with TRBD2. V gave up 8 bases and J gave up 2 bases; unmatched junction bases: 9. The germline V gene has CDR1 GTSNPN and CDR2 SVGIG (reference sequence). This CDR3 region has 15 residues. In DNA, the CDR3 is TGTGCCGGGGGGGAGGTTGGGGCTGGGGCCAACGTCCTGACTTTC. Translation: CAGGEVGAGANVLTF.

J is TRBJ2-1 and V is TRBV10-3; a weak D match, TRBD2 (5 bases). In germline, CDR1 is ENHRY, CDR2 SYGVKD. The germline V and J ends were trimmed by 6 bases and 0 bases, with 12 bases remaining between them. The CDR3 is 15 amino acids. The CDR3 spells CAIREDSSSYNEQFF. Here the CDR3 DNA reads TGTGCCATCAGGGAGGACTCGAGCTCCTACAATGAGCAGTTCTTC.

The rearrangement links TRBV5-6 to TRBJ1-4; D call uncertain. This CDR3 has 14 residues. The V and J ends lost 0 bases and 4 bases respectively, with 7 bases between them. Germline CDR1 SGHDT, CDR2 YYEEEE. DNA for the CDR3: TGTGCCAGCAGCTTGGGTAGAAATAATGAAAAACTGTTTTTT. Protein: CASSLGRNNEKLFF.

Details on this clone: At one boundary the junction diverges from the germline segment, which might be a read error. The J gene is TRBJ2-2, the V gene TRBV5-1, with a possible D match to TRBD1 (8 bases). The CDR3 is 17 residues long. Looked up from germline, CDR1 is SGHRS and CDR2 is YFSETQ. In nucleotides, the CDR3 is TGCGCCGGCAGCCTCCGGCGGGGGACAGGATACACCGGGGAGCTGTTTTTT. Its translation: CAGSLRRGTGYTGELFF.

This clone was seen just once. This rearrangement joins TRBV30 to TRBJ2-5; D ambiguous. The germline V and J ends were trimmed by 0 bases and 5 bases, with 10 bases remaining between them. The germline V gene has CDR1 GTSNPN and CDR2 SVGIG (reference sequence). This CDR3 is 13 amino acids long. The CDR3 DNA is TGTGCCTGGAGTGTACTGAACGGGGAGACCCAGTACTTC. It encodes CAWSVLNGETQYF.

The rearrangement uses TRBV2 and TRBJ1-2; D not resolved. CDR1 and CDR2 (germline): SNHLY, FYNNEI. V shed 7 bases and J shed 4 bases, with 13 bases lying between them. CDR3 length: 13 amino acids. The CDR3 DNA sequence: TGTGCCAGCACAGACAACCGGTCCTATGGCTACACCTTC. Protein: CASTDNRSYGYTF.

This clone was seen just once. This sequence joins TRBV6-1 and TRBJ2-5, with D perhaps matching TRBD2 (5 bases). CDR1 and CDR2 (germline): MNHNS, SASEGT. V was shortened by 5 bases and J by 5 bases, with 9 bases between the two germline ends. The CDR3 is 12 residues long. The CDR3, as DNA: TGTGCCAGCAGTCGACTAATGGAGACCCAGTACTTC. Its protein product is CASSRLMETQYF.

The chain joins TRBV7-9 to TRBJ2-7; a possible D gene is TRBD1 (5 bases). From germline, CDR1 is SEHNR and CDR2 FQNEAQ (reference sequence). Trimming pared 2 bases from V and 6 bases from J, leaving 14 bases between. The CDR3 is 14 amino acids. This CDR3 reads CASSLTSRDGEQYF. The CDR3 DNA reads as TGTGCCAGCAGCTTAACGAGCAGGGATGGCGAGCAGTACTTC. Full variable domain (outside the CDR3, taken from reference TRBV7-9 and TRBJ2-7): DTGVSQNPRHKITKRGQNVTFRCDPISEHNRLYWYRQTLGQGPEFLTYFQNEAQLEKSRLLSDRFSAERPKGSFSTLEIQRTEQGDSAMYLCASSLTSRDGEQYFGPGTRLTVT.

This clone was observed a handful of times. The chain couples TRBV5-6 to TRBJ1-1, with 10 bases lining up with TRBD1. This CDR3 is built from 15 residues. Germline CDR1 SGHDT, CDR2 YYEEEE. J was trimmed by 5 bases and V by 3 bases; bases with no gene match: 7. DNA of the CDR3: TGTGCCAGCAGCTCCCCGACAGGGGGCTGGACTGAAGCTTTCTTT. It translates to CASSSPTGGWTEAFF.

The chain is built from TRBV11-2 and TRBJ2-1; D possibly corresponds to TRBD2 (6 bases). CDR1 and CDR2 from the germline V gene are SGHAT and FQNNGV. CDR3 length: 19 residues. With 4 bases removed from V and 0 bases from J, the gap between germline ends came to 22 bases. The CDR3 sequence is CASSSTTLLGGSSYNEQFF. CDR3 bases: TGTGCCAGCAGCTCCACCACCCTTTTGGGAGGCTCCTCCTACAATGAGCAGTTCTTC.

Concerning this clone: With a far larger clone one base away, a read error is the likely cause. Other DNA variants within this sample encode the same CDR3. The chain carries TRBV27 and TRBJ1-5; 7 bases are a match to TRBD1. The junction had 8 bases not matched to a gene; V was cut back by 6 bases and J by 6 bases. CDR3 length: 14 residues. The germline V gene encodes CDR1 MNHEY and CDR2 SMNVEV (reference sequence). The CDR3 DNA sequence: TGTGCCAGCAGGGTCAGGGGGGAAGGTCAGCCCCAGCATTTT. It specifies CASRVRGEGQPQHF.

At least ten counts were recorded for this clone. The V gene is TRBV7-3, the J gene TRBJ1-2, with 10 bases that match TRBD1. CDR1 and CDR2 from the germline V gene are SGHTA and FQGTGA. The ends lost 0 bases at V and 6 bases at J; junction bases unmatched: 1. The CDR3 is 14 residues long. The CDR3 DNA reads TGTGCCAGCAGCTTAACCGGACAGGGGGATGGCTACACCTTC. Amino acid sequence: CASSLTGQGDGYTF.

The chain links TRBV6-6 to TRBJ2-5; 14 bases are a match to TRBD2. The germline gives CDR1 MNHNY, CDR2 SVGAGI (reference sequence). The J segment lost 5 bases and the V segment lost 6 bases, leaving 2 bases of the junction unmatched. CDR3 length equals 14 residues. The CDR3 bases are TGTGCCAGCAGGGGGACTAGCGGGAGTGAGACCCAGTACTTC. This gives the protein CASRGTSGSETQYF.

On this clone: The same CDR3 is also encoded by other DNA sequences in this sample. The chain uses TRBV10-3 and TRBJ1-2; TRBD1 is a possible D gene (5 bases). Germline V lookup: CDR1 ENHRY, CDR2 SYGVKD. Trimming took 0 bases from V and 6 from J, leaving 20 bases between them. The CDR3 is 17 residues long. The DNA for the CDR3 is TGTGCCATCAGTGAGTCGATCGGAGGGGAACGGGGCGATGGCTACACCTTC. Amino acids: CAISESIGGERGDGYTF.

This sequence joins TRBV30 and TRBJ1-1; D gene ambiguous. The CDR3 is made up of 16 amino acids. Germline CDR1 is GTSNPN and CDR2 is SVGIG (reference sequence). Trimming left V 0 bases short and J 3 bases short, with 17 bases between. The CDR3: CAWSVGGLWRHTEAFF. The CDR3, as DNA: TGTGCCTGGAGTGTAGGTGGCCTTTGGAGGCACACTGAAGCTTTCTTT.